A selection of T cell receptor beta chains follows, all from one sample in a study of T-cell reconstitution after alpha-beta-depleted transplantation in children. TCRdb ran MiXCR on the PCR reads and lists one entry per CDR3 protein. Of a few hundred thousand distinct CDR3 sequences listed, approximately 10% were seen once; the top ten hold 4.5% to 6.5%. This specimen was PBMCs from the stem cell graft donor, taken from the stem cell graft. The receptors derive from a human donor who donated a stem cell graft to a child with acute myeloid leukemia. Both conserved end residues are part of each CDR3. Fields, in order: D gene, V gene, clone size, J gene, CDR3 DNA, CDR3 protein. D genes are given only for firm matches. A clone size is listed for some rows: how often the clone was seen (once, few, many), or a class if it is expanded.

d_gene: NA; v_gene: TRBV29-1; abundance: NA; j_gene: TRBJ2-7; CDR3nt: TGCAGCGTTGCCACAGTAGACTCCTACGAGCAGTACTTC; CDR3aa: CSVATVDSYEQYF
d_gene: NA; v_gene: TRBV20-1; abundance: NA; j_gene: TRBJ2-7; CDR3nt: TGCAGTGCTAGAGATGGGGTTCGGGACGAGCAGTACTTC; CDR3aa: CSARDGVRDEQYF
d_gene: NA; v_gene: TRBV27; abundance: many; j_gene: TRBJ2-2; CDR3nt: TGTGCCAGCAGTCCAGGGTTTTTAACCGGGGAGCTGTTTTTT; CDR3aa: CASSPGFLTGELFF
d_gene: NA; v_gene: TRBV7-6; abundance: NA; j_gene: TRBJ2-2; CDR3nt: TGTGCCAGCAGCTCGACACGGACGAACACCGGGGAGCTGTTTTTC; CDR3aa: CASSSTRTNTGELFF
d_gene: TRBD2; v_gene: TRBV7-2; abundance: NA; j_gene: TRBJ2-7; CDR3nt: TGTGCCAGCAGCTTAGCGGGAGGGAGCGGGAGGGCCTACTACGAGCAGTACTTC; CDR3aa: CASSLAGGSGRAYYEQYF
d_gene: NA; v_gene: TRBV9; abundance: few; j_gene: TRBJ2-7; CDR3nt: TGTGCCAGCAGCGTAGCTGGGGGGCCGGCCTACGAGCAGTACTTC; CDR3aa: CASSVAGGPAYEQYF
d_gene: NA; v_gene: TRBV29-1; abundance: few; j_gene: TRBJ2-5; CDR3nt: TGCAGCGTTGAGGGGTGGGAGACCCAGTACTTC; CDR3aa: CSVEGWETQYF
d_gene: NA; v_gene: TRBV29-1; abundance: many; j_gene: TRBJ2-5; CDR3nt: TGCAGCGTTGGAGGGGCGACCTACCAAGAGACCCAGTACTTC; CDR3aa: CSVGGATYQETQYF
d_gene: NA; v_gene: TRBV5-1; abundance: few; j_gene: TRBJ2-7; CDR3nt: TGCGCCAGCAGCTTTACCGCGAGCTCCTACGAGCAGTACTTC; CDR3aa: CASSFTASSYEQYF
d_gene: NA; v_gene: TRBV12-3/TRBV12-4; abundance: few; j_gene: TRBJ2-7; CDR3nt: TGTGCCAGCAGTTTCTTCCCGAATGGATACGAGCAGTACTTC; CDR3aa: CASSFFPNGYEQYF
d_gene: TRBD1; v_gene: TRBV6-1; abundance: NA; j_gene: TRBJ2-7; CDR3nt: TGTGCCAGCAGTGGAGAACCGGGACAGGGTTGGAAGTACTTC; CDR3aa: CASSGEPGQGWKYF
d_gene: NA; v_gene: TRBV20-1; abundance: few; j_gene: TRBJ2-1; CDR3nt: TGCAGTGCGGCGGAATTGGCGGGAATCTACAATGAGCAGTTCTTC; CDR3aa: CSAAELAGIYNEQFF
d_gene: NA; v_gene: TRBV14; abundance: NA; j_gene: TRBJ2-1; CDR3nt: TGTGCCAGCAGCCCTGACAGCCACAATGAGCAGTTCTTC; CDR3aa: CASSPDSHNEQFF
d_gene: TRBD2; v_gene: TRBV7-8; abundance: many; j_gene: TRBJ2-3; CDR3nt: TGTGCCAGCAGCCGGCGCGGACTAGGAACTAGCACAGATACGCAGTATTTT; CDR3aa: CASSRRGLGTSTDTQYF
d_gene: NA; v_gene: TRBV6-2/TRBV6-3; abundance: few; j_gene: TRBJ2-7; CDR3nt: TGTGCCAGCAAACCCGCCGGGGGACAAAGGGCGAAGCAGCAGTACTTC; CDR3aa: CASKPAGGQRAKQQYF
d_gene: TRBD2; v_gene: TRBV7-2; abundance: NA; j_gene: TRBJ2-3; CDR3nt: TGTGCCAGCAAGATAGCGGGGGGCACAGATACGCAGTATTTT; CDR3aa: CASKIAGGTDTQYF
d_gene: NA; v_gene: TRBV5-1; abundance: few; j_gene: TRBJ1-6; CDR3nt: TGCGCCAGCAGCCCTTCAGGGGAATTGGGACCCCTCCACTTT; CDR3aa: CASSPSGELGPLHF
d_gene: TRBD2; v_gene: TRBV12-5; abundance: NA; j_gene: TRBJ2-1; CDR3nt: TGTGCTAGTGGGCGGGAGCTCGGGAATGAGCAGTTCTTC; CDR3aa: CASGRELGNEQFF
d_gene: TRBD2; v_gene: TRBV19; abundance: NA; j_gene: TRBJ2-1; CDR3nt: TGTGCCAGTAGTATAGTAGCGGGAGTTAATAATGAGCAGTTCTTC; CDR3aa: CASSIVAGVNNEQFF
d_gene: NA; v_gene: TRBV5-6; abundance: NA; j_gene: TRBJ1-1; CDR3nt: TGTGCCAGCAGCTTGGCCCAGTTAAACACTGAAGCTTTCTTT; CDR3aa: CASSLAQLNTEAFF
d_gene: NA; v_gene: TRBV5-1; abundance: many; j_gene: TRBJ2-1; CDR3nt: TGCGCCAGCAGCTTAACCGGGACGGACTACAATGAGCAGTTCTTC; CDR3aa: CASSLTGTDYNEQFF
d_gene: TRBD2; v_gene: TRBV20-1; abundance: NA; j_gene: TRBJ2-1; CDR3nt: TGCAGTGCTAGAGCTACCTCCCCCGGCGGGAGAACGTCCTACAATGAGCAGTTCTTC; CDR3aa: CSARATSPGGRTSYNEQFF
d_gene: TRBD2; v_gene: TRBV11-2; abundance: few; j_gene: TRBJ2-1; CDR3nt: TGTGCCAGCAGCTCTGGCTACCGACTAGCGGGGGGGAGAAATGAGCAGTTCTTC; CDR3aa: CASSSGYRLAGGRNEQFF
d_gene: NA; v_gene: TRBV20-1; abundance: few; j_gene: TRBJ2-3; CDR3nt: TGCAGTGCTATATACAGGGCAGCGGGGCAGTATTTT; CDR3aa: CSAIYRAAGQYF
d_gene: NA; v_gene: TRBV7-9; abundance: many; j_gene: TRBJ2-3; CDR3nt: TGTGCCAGCAGCTTCGGAGACAGCACAGATACGCAGTATTTT; CDR3aa: CASSFGDSTDTQYF
d_gene: TRBD1; v_gene: TRBV3-1; abundance: NA; j_gene: TRBJ2-1; CDR3nt: TGTGCCAGCAGCCCCCACCTGGACAGGAGTTTTAGGAGCTCCTACAATGAGCAGTTCTTC; CDR3aa: CASSPHLDRSFRSSYNEQFF
d_gene: NA; v_gene: TRBV6-1; abundance: many; j_gene: TRBJ2-3; CDR3nt: TGTGCCAGCAGGGAACAGGAGGCAAGAGATACGCAGTATTTT; CDR3aa: CASREQEARDTQYF
d_gene: TRBD1; v_gene: TRBV20-1; abundance: NA; j_gene: TRBJ1-1; CDR3nt: TGCAGTGCCAGGGGACAGGAGGGGACTGAAGCTTTCTTT; CDR3aa: CSARGQEGTEAFF
d_gene: NA; v_gene: TRBV10-1; abundance: many; j_gene: TRBJ2-3; CDR3nt: TGCGCCAGCAGTGCAGGGGCCTTCACAGATACGCAGTATTTT; CDR3aa: CASSAGAFTDTQYF
d_gene: NA; v_gene: TRBV27; abundance: few; j_gene: TRBJ2-1; CDR3nt: TGTGCCAGCAGTTGGGGGGAATGGGGGAATGAGCAGTTCTTC; CDR3aa: CASSWGEWGNEQFF
d_gene: TRBD1; v_gene: TRBV7-9; abundance: NA; j_gene: TRBJ1-5; CDR3nt: TGTGCCAGCAGCTCTGGACAGGGGGCGGGCCAGCCCCAGCATTTT; CDR3aa: CASSSGQGAGQPQHF
d_gene: NA; v_gene: TRBV10-3; abundance: NA; j_gene: TRBJ2-1; CDR3nt: TGTGCCATCAGTACGGGCCCCGAGTACAATGAGCAGTTCTTC; CDR3aa: CAISTGPEYNEQFF
d_gene: NA; v_gene: TRBV25-1; abundance: few; j_gene: TRBJ1-4; CDR3nt: TGTGCCAGCAGGGGCCCGGCGTCAGATGAAAAACTGTTTTTT; CDR3aa: CASRGPASDEKLFF
d_gene: NA; v_gene: TRBV4-1; abundance: NA; j_gene: TRBJ1-2; CDR3nt: TGCGCCAGCAGCCAAGATCCCGGACCAAGGACGGTCAACTATGGCTACACCTTC; CDR3aa: CASSQDPGPRTVNYGYTF
d_gene: NA; v_gene: TRBV5-1; abundance: many; j_gene: TRBJ2-3; CDR3nt: TGCGCCAGCAGCTTGGTGGCTGTCAATGGGGCAGATACGCAGTATTTT; CDR3aa: CASSLVAVNGADTQYF
d_gene: TRBD2; v_gene: TRBV6-1; abundance: many; j_gene: TRBJ2-1; CDR3nt: TGTGCCAGCAGCCGTACTAGCGGGGATTGGTGGGAGCAGTTCTTC; CDR3aa: CASSRTSGDWWEQFF
d_gene: NA; v_gene: TRBV30; abundance: NA; j_gene: TRBJ2-1; CDR3nt: TGTGCCTGGAGTGTCGGAAGGAATTACAATGAGCAGTTCTTC; CDR3aa: CAWSVGRNYNEQFF
d_gene: TRBD2; v_gene: TRBV6-5; abundance: NA; j_gene: TRBJ2-1; CDR3nt: TGTGCCAGCAGTTACGGCGGGGGGGACGAAGGCTACAATGAGCAGTTCTTC; CDR3aa: CASSYGGGDEGYNEQFF
d_gene: TRBD2; v_gene: TRBV29-1; abundance: NA; j_gene: TRBJ2-7; CDR3nt: TGCAGCGTCGATTACTGGCGGGAGGGCCGGGTCGAGCAGTACTTC; CDR3aa: CSVDYWREGRVEQYF
d_gene: TRBD1; v_gene: TRBV10-3; abundance: few; j_gene: TRBJ1-6; CDR3nt: TGTGCCATCGCGCCACAGGGGGCTGGTAATTCACCCCTCCACTTT; CDR3aa: CAIAPQGAGNSPLHF
d_gene: NA; v_gene: TRBV18; abundance: NA; j_gene: TRBJ2-7; CDR3nt: TGTGCCAGCTCACCCCGGAGGGGCTACGAGCAGTACTTC; CDR3aa: CASSPRRGYEQYF
d_gene: NA; v_gene: TRBV12-3/TRBV12-4; abundance: few; j_gene: TRBJ2-1; CDR3nt: TGTGCCAGCAGTTTAGAGGGGAACAATGAGCAGTTCTTC; CDR3aa: CASSLEGNNEQFF
d_gene: TRBD2; v_gene: TRBV27; abundance: few; j_gene: TRBJ2-7; CDR3nt: TGTGCCAGCAGTTTATCGACTACTAGCGGGAGCCACGAGCAGTACTTC; CDR3aa: CASSLSTTSGSHEQYF
d_gene: NA; v_gene: TRBV20-1; abundance: NA; j_gene: TRBJ2-4; CDR3nt: TGCAGTGCTACCGTGGGTCTAGCCAAAAACATTCAGTACTTC; CDR3aa: CSATVGLAKNIQYF
d_gene: TRBD2; v_gene: TRBV7-2; abundance: few; j_gene: TRBJ2-5; CDR3nt: TGTGCCAGCAGCGTGAGACTAGCGGAAGAGACCCAGTACTTC; CDR3aa: CASSVRLAEETQYF
d_gene: NA; v_gene: TRBV12-3/TRBV12-4; abundance: few; j_gene: TRBJ1-4; CDR3nt: TGTGCCAGCAGTCCGGCAGGGGAGTCAGAAAAACTGTTTTTT; CDR3aa: CASSPAGESEKLFF